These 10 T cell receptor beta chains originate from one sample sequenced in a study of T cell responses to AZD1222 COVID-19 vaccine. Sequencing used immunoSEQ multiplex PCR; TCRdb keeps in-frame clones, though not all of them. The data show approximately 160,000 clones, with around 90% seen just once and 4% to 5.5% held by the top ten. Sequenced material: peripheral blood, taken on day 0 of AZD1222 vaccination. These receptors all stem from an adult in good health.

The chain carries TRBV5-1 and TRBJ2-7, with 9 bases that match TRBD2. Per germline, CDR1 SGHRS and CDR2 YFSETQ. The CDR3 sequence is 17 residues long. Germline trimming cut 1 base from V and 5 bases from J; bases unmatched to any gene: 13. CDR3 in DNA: TGCGCCAGCAGCTTGCCCCCTTTCGCGGGAGGGCTTGACGAGCAGTACTTC. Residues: CASSLPPFAGGLDEQYF.

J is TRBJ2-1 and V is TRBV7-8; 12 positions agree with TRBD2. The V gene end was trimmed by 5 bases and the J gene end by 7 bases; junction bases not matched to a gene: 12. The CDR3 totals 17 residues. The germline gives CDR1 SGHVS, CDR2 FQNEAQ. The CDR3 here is CASSQPTSGRGGNEQFF. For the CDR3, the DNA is TGTGCCAGCAGCCAACCGACTAGCGGGAGAGGTGGGAATGAGCAGTTCTTC.

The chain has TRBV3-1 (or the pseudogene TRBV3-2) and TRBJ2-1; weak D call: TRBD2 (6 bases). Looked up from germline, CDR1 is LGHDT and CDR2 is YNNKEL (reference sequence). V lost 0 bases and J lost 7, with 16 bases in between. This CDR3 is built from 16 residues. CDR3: CASSQDGAGDGNEQFF. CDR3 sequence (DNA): TGTGCCAGCAGCCAAGATGGAGCGGGCGACGGGAATGAGCAGTTCTTC.

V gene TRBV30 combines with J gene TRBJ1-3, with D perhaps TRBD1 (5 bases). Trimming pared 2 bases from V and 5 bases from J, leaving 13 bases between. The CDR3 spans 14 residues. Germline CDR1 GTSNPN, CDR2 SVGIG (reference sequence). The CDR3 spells CAWSTGGDRNTIYF. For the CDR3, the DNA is TGTGCCTGGAGTACCGGGGGGGACCGAAACACCATATATTTT.

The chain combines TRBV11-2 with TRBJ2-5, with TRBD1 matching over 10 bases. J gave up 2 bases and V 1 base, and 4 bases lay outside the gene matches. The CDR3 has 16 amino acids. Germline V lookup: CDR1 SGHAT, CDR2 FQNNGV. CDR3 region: CASSLGDRGDQETQYF. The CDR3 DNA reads TGTGCCAGCAGCTTAGGGGACAGGGGAGATCAAGAGACCCAGTACTTC. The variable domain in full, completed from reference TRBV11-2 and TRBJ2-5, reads EAGVAQSPRYKIIEKRQSVAFWCNPISGHATLYWYQQILGQGPKLLIQFQNNGVVDDSQLPKDRFSAERLKGVDSTLKIQPAKLEDSAVYLCASSLGDRGDQETQYFGPGTRLLVL.

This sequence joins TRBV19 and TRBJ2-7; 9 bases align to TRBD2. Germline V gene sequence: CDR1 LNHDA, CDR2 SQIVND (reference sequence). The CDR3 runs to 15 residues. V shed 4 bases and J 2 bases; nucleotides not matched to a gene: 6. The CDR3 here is CASSTAGGSTYEQYF. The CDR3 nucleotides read TGTGCCAGTAGTACTGCGGGAGGGTCGACCTACGAGCAGTACTTC.

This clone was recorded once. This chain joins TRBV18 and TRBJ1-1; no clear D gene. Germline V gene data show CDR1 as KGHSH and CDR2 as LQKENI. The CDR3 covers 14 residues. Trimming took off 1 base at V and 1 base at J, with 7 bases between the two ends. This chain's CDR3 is CASSPQTPNTEAFF. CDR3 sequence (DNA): TGTGCCAGCTCACCACAGACACCGAACACTGAAGCTTTCTTT.

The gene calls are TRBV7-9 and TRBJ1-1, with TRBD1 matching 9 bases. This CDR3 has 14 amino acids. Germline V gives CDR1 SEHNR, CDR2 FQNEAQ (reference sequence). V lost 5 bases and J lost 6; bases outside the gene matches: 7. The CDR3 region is CASSTPDRGAEAFF. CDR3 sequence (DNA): TGTGCCAGCAGCACGCCCGACAGGGGGGCTGAAGCTTTCTTT.

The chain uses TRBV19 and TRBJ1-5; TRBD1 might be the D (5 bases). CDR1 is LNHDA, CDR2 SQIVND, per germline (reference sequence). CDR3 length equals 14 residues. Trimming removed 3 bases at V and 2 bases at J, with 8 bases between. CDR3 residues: CASSIARGNQPQHF. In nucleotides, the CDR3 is TGTGCCAGTAGTATCGCCAGGGGCAATCAGCCCCAGCATTTT.

The CDR3 sequence: CASSSSARPEQYF. The CDR3 DNA reads as TGTGCCAGCAGCTCAAGCGCCCGCCCGGAGCAGTACTTC. This chain links TRBV7-9 with TRBJ2-7; no clear D gene. V was clipped by 4 bases and J by 7 bases, with 14 bases between them. The germline V gene encodes CDR1 SEHNR and CDR2 FQNEAQ (reference sequence). This CDR3 spans 13 amino acids.